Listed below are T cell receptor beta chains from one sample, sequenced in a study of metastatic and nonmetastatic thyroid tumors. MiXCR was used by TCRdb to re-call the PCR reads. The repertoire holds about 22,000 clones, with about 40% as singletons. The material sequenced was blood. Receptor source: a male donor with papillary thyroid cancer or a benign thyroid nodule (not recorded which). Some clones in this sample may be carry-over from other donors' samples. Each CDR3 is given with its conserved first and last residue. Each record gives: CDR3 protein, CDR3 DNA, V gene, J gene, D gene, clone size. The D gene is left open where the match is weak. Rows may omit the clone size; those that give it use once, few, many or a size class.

CDR3aa: CASRRLGTGWYGYTF
CDR3nt: TGTGCCAGCAGACGTTTAGGGACAGGGTGGTATGGCTACACCTTC
v_gene: TRBV13
j_gene: TRBJ1-2
d_gene: TRBD1
abundance: NA

CDR3aa: CASNRRETYEQYF
CDR3nt: TGTGCCAGCAATCGACGGGAAACCTACGAGCAGTACTTC
v_gene: TRBV6-1
j_gene: TRBJ2-7
d_gene: NA
abundance: medium-sized

CDR3aa: CASSPPTGRYGYTF
CDR3nt: TGTGCCAGCAGTCCCCCCACAGGGAGATATGGCTACACCTTC
v_gene: TRBV6-1
j_gene: TRBJ1-2
d_gene: NA
abundance: NA

CDR3aa: CASSIGRERGGYTF
CDR3nt: TGTGCCAGTAGTATAGGGAGGGAAAGGGGAGGCTACACCTTC
v_gene: TRBV19
j_gene: TRBJ1-2
d_gene: NA
abundance: NA

CDR3aa: CASSYWDSPYGYTF
CDR3nt: TGTGCCAGCAGTTACTGGGACAGCCCCTATGGCTACACCTTC
v_gene: TRBV6-2/TRBV6-3
j_gene: TRBJ1-2
d_gene: TRBD1
abundance: few

CDR3aa: CASSPRGVSTDTQYF
CDR3nt: TGTGCCAGCTCACCACGTGGGGTAAGCACAGATACGCAGTATTTT
v_gene: TRBV18
j_gene: TRBJ2-3
d_gene: NA
abundance: NA

CDR3aa: CASSTVGTGNGYTF
CDR3nt: TGTGCCAGTAGTACGGTAGGGACAGGGAATGGCTACACCTTC
v_gene: TRBV19
j_gene: TRBJ1-2
d_gene: TRBD1
abundance: NA

CDR3aa: CASSGLPGLAGGSDTQYF
CDR3nt: TGTGCCAGCAGTGGACTGCCGGGACTAGCGGGAGGGTCAGATACGCAGTATTTT
v_gene: TRBV12-3/TRBV12-4
j_gene: TRBJ2-3
d_gene: TRBD2
abundance: few

CDR3aa: CASRGPDRGRFEAFF
CDR3nt: TGTGCCAGCAGGGGGCCGGACAGGGGGCGATTCGAAGCTTTCTTT
v_gene: TRBV6-1
j_gene: TRBJ1-1
d_gene: TRBD1
abundance: NA

CDR3aa: CASSLSRRSTGNTIYF
CDR3nt: TGTGCCAGCAGTTTATCAAGGCGTTCTACTGGAAACACCATATATTTT
v_gene: TRBV28
j_gene: TRBJ1-3
d_gene: NA
abundance: few

CDR3aa: CASSAGAHYEQYF
CDR3nt: TGTGCCAGCAGTGCGGGGGCCCACTACGAGCAGTACTTC
v_gene: TRBV6-1
j_gene: TRBJ2-7
d_gene: NA
abundance: many

CDR3aa: CASSPSAEQFF
CDR3nt: TGTGCCAGCAGTCCTAGCGCTGAGCAGTTCTTC
v_gene: TRBV6-1
j_gene: TRBJ2-1
d_gene: NA
abundance: NA

CDR3aa: CSARWGGQPQHF
CDR3nt: TGCAGTGCTAGGTGGGGGGGTCAGCCCCAGCATTTT
v_gene: TRBV20-1
j_gene: TRBJ1-5
d_gene: NA
abundance: many

CDR3aa: CASSLVQGRTNTEAFF
CDR3nt: TGCGCCAGCAGCTTGGTCCAGGGGAGGACGAACACTGAAGCTTTCTTT
v_gene: TRBV5-1
j_gene: TRBJ1-1
d_gene: NA
abundance: NA

CDR3aa: CATSDGPATNEKLFF
CDR3nt: TGTGCCACCTCGGACGGCCCAGCAACTAATGAAAAACTGTTTTTT
v_gene: TRBV10-3
j_gene: TRBJ1-4
d_gene: NA
abundance: medium-sized

CDR3aa: CASSQGFLGTYEQYF
CDR3nt: TGCGCCAGCAGCCAAGGTTTTCTGGGAACCTACGAGCAGTACTTC
v_gene: TRBV4-3
j_gene: TRBJ2-7
d_gene: NA
abundance: NA

CDR3aa: CASSLRGESPLHF
CDR3nt: TGTGCCAGCAGCCTAAGGGGGGAGTCACCCCTCCACTTT
v_gene: TRBV12-3/TRBV12-4
j_gene: TRBJ1-6
d_gene: NA
abundance: NA

CDR3aa: CASSAGQQETQYF
CDR3nt: TGTGCCAGCAGCGCGGGACAGCAAGAGACCCAGTACTTC
v_gene: TRBV7-8
j_gene: TRBJ2-5
d_gene: NA
abundance: many

CDR3aa: CASSRGTSGMTDTQYF
CDR3nt: TGCGCCAGCAGCCGCGGGACTAGCGGGATGACAGATACGCAGTATTTT
v_gene: TRBV4-3
j_gene: TRBJ2-3
d_gene: TRBD2
abundance: many

CDR3aa: CASSVSGTGGAEQYF
CDR3nt: TGTGCCAGCAGCGTATCCGGGACAGGGGGCGCCGAGCAGTACTTC
v_gene: TRBV9
j_gene: TRBJ2-7
d_gene: TRBD1
abundance: many

CDR3aa: CASSPGELFF
CDR3nt: TGTGCCAGCTCACCCGGGGAGCTGTTTTTT
v_gene: TRBV27
j_gene: TRBJ2-2
d_gene: NA
abundance: NA

CDR3aa: CASNEGTDTQYF
CDR3nt: TGTGCCAGTAACGAAGGCACAGATACGCAGTATTTT
v_gene: TRBV19
j_gene: TRBJ2-3
d_gene: NA
abundance: medium-sized

CDR3aa: CASSLEARGLYEQYF
CDR3nt: TGTGCCAGCAGCTTAGAGGCGCGTGGGCTCTACGAGCAGTACTTC
v_gene: TRBV7-8
j_gene: TRBJ2-7
d_gene: NA
abundance: NA

CDR3aa: CASSLRGGGTSGELFF
CDR3nt: TGTGCCAGCAGCTTACGGGGGGGCGGAACCTCCGGGGAGCTGTTTTTT
v_gene: TRBV11-2
j_gene: TRBJ2-2
d_gene: TRBD2
abundance: NA

CDR3aa: CASSITPAYEQYF
CDR3nt: TGTGCCAGTAGTATAACCCCCGCCTACGAGCAGTACTTC
v_gene: TRBV19
j_gene: TRBJ2-7
d_gene: NA
abundance: few

CDR3aa: CASTRQGINEQYF
CDR3nt: TGTGCCAGCACGCGACAGGGGATCAACGAGCAGTACTTC
v_gene: TRBV2
j_gene: TRBJ2-7
d_gene: TRBD1
abundance: medium-sized

CDR3aa: CASSQAGTSDTQYF
CDR3nt: TGTGCCAGCAGCCAGGCTGGGACGTCAGATACGCAGTATTTT
v_gene: TRBV4-2
j_gene: TRBJ2-3
d_gene: NA
abundance: once

CDR3aa: CASSLDPGYTGELFF
CDR3nt: TGTGCCAGCAGCTTAGATCCGGGCTACACCGGGGAGCTGTTTTTT
v_gene: TRBV11-3
j_gene: TRBJ2-2
d_gene: NA
abundance: NA

CDR3aa: CASSLSPGEQYF
CDR3nt: TGTGCCAGCAGCCTGAGTCCAGGCGAGCAGTACTTC
v_gene: TRBV11-2
j_gene: TRBJ2-7
d_gene: NA
abundance: NA

CDR3aa: CATSDRDEQYF
CDR3nt: TGTGCCACGTCGGACCGCGACGAGCAGTACTTC
v_gene: TRBV19
j_gene: TRBJ2-7
d_gene: NA
abundance: few